This T cell receptor (beta chain) came from a study of cytomegalovirus exposure and HLA in healthy donors. Study summary: Drawn from HLA-typed donors, around 85 million unique TCRs were held in an early data release.

Amplification used 60 Vbeta primers and 13 Jbeta primers. The repertoire was sequenced with immunoSEQ multiplex PCR; TCRdb's copy has only in-frame clones and lacks some. The data hold some 170,000 clones, with under 80% observed a single time. General study findings and limits: One variant, a missense change in DCLRE1C, was linked in a later analysis to TCR beta V- and J-gene trimming. The productive fraction for most TCR beta V segments was about 87% or about 30% in an earlier analysis. Researchers reportedly found TCR beta sequences accurately predicted most subjects' HLA-A and HLA-B alleles.

Germline V gives CDR1 SGHRS, CDR2 YFSETQ. The CDR3 contains 14 residues. Trimming left V 1 base short and J 6 bases short, with 10 bases between. As regards this clone: Its antigen is unknown.

The receptor's source is a human donor in good health. Sequenced material: PBMCs. The V call is TRBV5-1, the J call TRBJ2-2; D remains unclear. This CDR3 reads CASSLIEFPGELFF. The CDR3 DNA follows: TGCGCCAGCAGCTTGATAGAGTTCCCCGGGGAGCTGTTTTTT.